The rows below give T cell receptor beta chains drawn from one sample of a study of blood T cell repertoires in COVID-19. Assay used: immunoSEQ multiplex PCR; TCRdb lists only in-frame clones, some missing. The table includes 50,000 to 65,000 clones, roughly 90% detected once. The specimen sequenced was peripheral blood. These receptors were obtained from a man between 65 and 79 years old with acute or convalescent COVID-19. The CDR3 runs from the conserved cysteine through the conserved F or W. The order of the fields is J gene, V gene, D gene, CDR3 protein, CDR3 DNA. D genes are given only for firm matches.

J: TRBJ2-1; V: TRBV4-2; D: TRBD2; CDR3: CASSQESQRGWNEQFF; DNA: TGTGCCAGCAGCCAAGAGTCCCAGCGGGGGTGGAATGAGCAGTTCTTC
J: TRBJ1-4; V: TRBV5-1; D: TRBD1; CDR3: CASSEGQGRFEKLFF; DNA: TGCGCCAGCAGCGAGGGACAGGGGAGATTCGAAAAACTGTTTTTT
J: TRBJ1-2; V: TRBV6-4; D: .; CDR3: CASSDGRGYTF; DNA: TGTGCCAGCAGTGACGGCAGAGGCTACACCTTC
J: TRBJ2-2; V: TRBV28; D: .; CDR3: CASFSGGLNTGELFF; DNA: TGTGCCAGCTTCTCCGGGGGATTGAACACCGGGGAGCTGTTTTTT
J: TRBJ1-5; V: TRBV4-1; D: .; CDR3: CASSLGQNNQPQHF; DNA: TGCGCCAGCAGCCTCGGACAGAACAATCAGCCCCAGCATTTT
J: TRBJ1-3; V: TRBV19; D: .; CDR3: CASSIAQISGNTIYF; DNA: TGTGCCAGTAGTATAGCACAGATCTCTGGAAACACCATATATTTT
J: TRBJ2-2; V: TRBV10-3; D: TRBD1; CDR3: CAISVRDRGNTGELFF; DNA: TGTGCCATCAGTGTCCGGGACAGGGGAAACACCGGGGAGCTGTTTTTT
J: TRBJ1-6; V: TRBV6-5; D: .; CDR3: CASSGWDSPLHF; DNA: TGTGCCAGCTCGGGTTGGGATTCACCCCTCCACTTT
J: TRBJ1-5; V: TRBV27; D: TRBD1; CDR3: CASSAITGVGNQPQHF; DNA: TGTGCCAGCAGTGCAATAACAGGGGTTGGCAATCAGCCCCAGCATTTT
J: TRBJ2-1; V: TRBV2; D: .; CDR3: CASSDDKKEQFF; DNA: TGTGCCAGCAGTGACGACAAAAAGGAGCAGTTCTTC
J: TRBJ1-2; V: TRBV19; D: TRBD1; CDR3: CASSPAAIRTGRQKNYGYTF; DNA: TGTGCCAGTAGCCCCGCCGCCATCAGGACAGGGAGACAGAAGAACTATGGCTACACCTTC